The T cell receptor beta chain under discussion was sequenced for a study of regulatory T cells in long-lasting Graves disease. Overall study: Less than 3 months of antithyroid drugs had been taken by newly diagnosed Graves' patients.

The study, taken as a whole, reports: TCR diversity was lower in persistent Graves' patients (versus newly diagnosed ones).

Building the TCR beta libraries relied on iRepertoire HTBI primers, and CDR3 regions underwent Arm-PCR. TCRdb redid the calling of the multiplex PCR reads with MiXCR, one entry per CDR3 protein. This table has a few hundred thousand distinct CDR3 sequences, 12% appearing once. The time point was: newly diagnosed GD, antithyroid drugs for less than 3 months. Making the TCR library involved RNA that had been extracted from PBMCs. Patient provenance is recorded as an endocrinology department in Xi'an, China. To note about this clonotype: Its target is unknown.

These data also featured in a second study, about T cells in Graves' hyperthyroidism and ophthalmopathy. According to that study: Patients were aged 18 to 65, had disease duration under 2 months, and had newly diagnosed hyperthyroidism.

The material was peripheral blood mononuclear cells (PBMCs), obtained at new diagnosis, from a patient treated with antithyroid drugs. The receptor's source is a woman aged 18 to 35 with Graves disease.

This CDR3 reads CASSWGPGRGELFF. The CDR3 DNA reads as TGTGCCAGCAGTTGGGGGCCTGGACGCGGGGAGCTGTTTTTT. The chain employs TRBV6-2 or TRBV6-3 and TRBJ2-2; a weak D match, TRBD1 (6 bases). Trimming removed 4 bases from V and 7 bases from J, with 13 bases in between. CDR1 and CDR2 from the germline V gene are MNHEY and SVGEGT. The CDR3 runs to 14 residues.